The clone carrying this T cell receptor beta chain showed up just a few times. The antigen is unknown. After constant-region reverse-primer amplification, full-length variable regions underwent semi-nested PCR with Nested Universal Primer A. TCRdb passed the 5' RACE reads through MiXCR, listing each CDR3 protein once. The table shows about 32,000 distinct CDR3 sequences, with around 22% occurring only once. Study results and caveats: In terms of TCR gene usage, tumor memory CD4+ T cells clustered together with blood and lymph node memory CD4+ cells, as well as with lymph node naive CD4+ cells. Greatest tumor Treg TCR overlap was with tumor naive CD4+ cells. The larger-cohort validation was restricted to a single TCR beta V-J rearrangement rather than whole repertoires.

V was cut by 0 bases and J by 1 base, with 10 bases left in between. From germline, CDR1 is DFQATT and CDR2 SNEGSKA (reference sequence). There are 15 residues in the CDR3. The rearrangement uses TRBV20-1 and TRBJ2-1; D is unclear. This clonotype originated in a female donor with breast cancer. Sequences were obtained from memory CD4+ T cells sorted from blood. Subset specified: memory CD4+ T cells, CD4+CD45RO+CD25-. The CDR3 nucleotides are TGCAGTGCTAGAGATCCAGTTAGATCCTACAATGAGCAGTTCTTC. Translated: CSARDPVRSYNEQFF.